What follows describes a single T cell receptor (beta chain). This CDR3 is built from 15 residues. Trimming removed 3 bases from V and 5 bases from J; junction bases left unmatched: 7. Germline loops: CDR1 SGDLS, CDR2 YYNGEE. These data come from a study of blood T cell repertoires in COVID-19. As processed by the authors: Estimates of nucleated cell counts were drawn from the amplification of reference gene primers. Sequencing used immunoSEQ multiplex PCR; TCRdb keeps in-frame clones, though not all of them. V and J calls and clone size are as listed in that table; D and trimming were resolved from the DNA. Of approximately 190,000 clones in the sample, approximately 84% were seen once.

The source material was peripheral blood. This clonotype originated in a man older than 75 with acute or convalescent COVID-19. This chain uses TRBV9 with TRBJ1-1, with 10 bases that match TRBD1. This CDR3 is CASSATGGSGTEAFF. The CDR3 coding sequence is TGTGCCAGCAGCGCGACAGGGGGCTCGGGGACTGAAGCTTTCTTT.